A selection of T cell receptor beta chains follows, all from one sample in a study of T cell repertoires in cytomegalovirus infection. One entry per CDR3 protein results from TCRdb running MiXCR on the reads. Of 85,000 to 120,000 distinct CDR3 sequences in the sample, 16% were seen once. The sample comprised PBMCs. The receptors originated from a human donor in good health (CMV status not recorded). Some clones in this sample may be carry-over from other donors' samples. Each CDR3 is given with its conserved first and last residue. D genes are given only for firm matches. Clone size is not always given. Where it is, it says once, few, many or a class for expanded clones.

d_gene	v_gene	abundance	j_gene	CDR3nt	CDR3aa
.	TRBV7-2	medium-sized	TRBJ1-2	TGTGCCAGCAGCTTAGCAACAGGCTACTTGGATGGCTACACCTTC	CASSLATGYLDGYTF
TRBD1	TRBV12-5	.	TRBJ1-2	TGTGCTAGTGGTGGGGACAGGGGGGCCGTCTATGGCTACACCTTC	CASGGDRGAVYGYTF
TRBD2	TRBV11-2	few	TRBJ2-3	TGTGCCAGCAGCTCCACTAGCGGGGTTGGAGATACGCAGTATTTT	CASSSTSGVGDTQYF
.	TRBV6-6	few	TRBJ2-1	TGTGCCAGCAGTCCCTTACAGGGTCGTTACAATGAGCAGTTCTTC	CASSPLQGRYNEQFF
.	TRBV28	many	TRBJ2-1	TGTGCCAGCAGTTTTTACGGGGAGCAGTTCTTC	CASSFYGEQFF
TRBD2	TRBV9	many	TRBJ2-3	TGTGCCAGCAGCCCGCGACCGGGACTAGCGGGGGACACAGATACGCAGTATTTT	CASSPRPGLAGDTDTQYF
.	TRBV4-1	.	TRBJ1-2	TGCGCCAGCAGCGATCCCAGGTATTCCAGGGGTCGCACCTTC	CASSDPRYSRGRTF
.	TRBV27	few	TRBJ1-1	TGTGCCAGCAGTTGGGGACGGACAAACACTGAAGCTTTCTTT	CASSWGRTNTEAFF
.	TRBV11-2	many	TRBJ2-3	TGTGCCAGCAGCTTGAGGGGGCCCGGGGGGACAGATACGCAGTATTTT	CASSLRGPGGTDTQYF
.	TRBV27	many	TRBJ1-6	TGTGCCAGCAGGTCTTTCCAGGGAGGGTTGGAAAATTCACCCCTCCACTTT	CASRSFQGGLENSPLHF
.	TRBV7-2	many	TRBJ2-1	TGTGCCAGCAGCCTCCACCCGGCGAATGAGCAGTTCTTC	CASSLHPANEQFF
.	TRBV5-1	few	TRBJ2-7	TGCGCCAGCAGCTTGGCCGGGCCCAGGTACTTC	CASSLAGPRYF
.	TRBV11-2	.	TRBJ1-2	TGTGCCAGCAGCGTCGACAGGAACTATGGCTACACCTTC	CASSVDRNYGYTF
.	TRBV27	few	TRBJ2-7	TGTGCCAGCAGTCCCTGGGACCGATTCTACGAGCAGTACTTC	CASSPWDRFYEQYF
.	TRBV7-9	.	TRBJ2-7	TGTGCCAGCAGCTTAGCAGGGGTCGAGCAGTACTTC	CASSLAGVEQYF
.	TRBV7-2	many	TRBJ2-5	TGTGCCAGCAGCTTAGAAACTCAAGAGACCCAGTACTTC	CASSLETQETQYF
.	TRBV29-1	few	TRBJ1-1	TGCAGCGTTCTAATAGGGGAGACTGAAGCTTTCTTT	CSVLIGETEAFF
.	TRBV28	.	TRBJ2-3	TGTGCCAGCAGGCCGGGGACTGGCACAGATACGCAGTATTTT	CASRPGTGTDTQYF
.	TRBV7-9	many	TRBJ2-3	TGTGCCAGCAGCTTAACGGGGTTCACAGATACGCAGTATTTT	CASSLTGFTDTQYF
.	TRBV6-5	.	TRBJ2-6	TGTGCCAGCAGTTACTCGAACGGGGCCAACGTCCTGACTTTC	CASSYSNGANVLTF
.	TRBV10-3	few	TRBJ2-1	TGTGCCATCAGTGACAGGGCAAATGAGCAGTTCTTC	CAISDRANEQFF
.	TRBV2	few	TRBJ2-6	TGTGCCAGCAGTAGGACAGACTCTGGGGCCAACGTCCTGACTTTC	CASSRTDSGANVLTF
.	TRBV5-1	.	TRBJ1-4	TGCGCCAGCAGTCTCGTATGGGGGGCGGGAAATGAAAAACTGTTTTTT	CASSLVWGAGNEKLFF
.	TRBV14	.	TRBJ2-5	TGTGCCAGCAGCCGCGGGGAGACCCAGTACTTC	CASSRGETQYF
.	TRBV18	many	TRBJ2-2	TGTGCCAGCTCACCACGGGCGGTTGCCACCGGGGAGCTGTTTTTT	CASSPRAVATGELFF
.	TRBV7-2	many	TRBJ1-1	TGTGCCAGCAGCTTAGTATTTGAAGCTTTCTTT	CASSLVFEAFF
.	TRBV7-2	many	TRBJ2-5	TGTGCCAGCAGCCTAGGGGGGTATCAAGAGACCCAGTACTTC	CASSLGGYQETQYF
.	TRBV7-2	many	TRBJ2-1	TGTGCCAGCAGCTTAGAGGCCTACAATGAGCAGTTCTTC	CASSLEAYNEQFF
TRBD1	TRBV7-2	many	TRBJ1-2	TGTGCCAGCAGCCCCCGGGACAGGGGGGATGGCTACACCTTC	CASSPRDRGDGYTF
.	TRBV11-3	many	TRBJ1-1	TGTGCCAGCAGTGTGTCCCCAAGGGAGGGGAGGAGGTCGGGGACTGAAGCTTTCTTT	CASSVSPREGRRSGTEAFF
.	TRBV28	.	TRBJ1-1	TGTGCCAGCAGTTCGACGGGGGGTTCCTCTGAAGCTTTCTTT	CASSSTGGSSEAFF
.	TRBV14	.	TRBJ1-4	TGTGCCAGCAGCCAAGTTGCACAGCTTAATAATGAAAAACTGTTTTTT	CASSQVAQLNNEKLFF
TRBD1	TRBV10-3	few	TRBJ2-5	TGTGCCACTTCGGACAGGTCTGGGGAGACCCAGTACTTC	CATSDRSGETQYF
TRBD2	TRBV7-2	many	TRBJ2-3	TGTGCCAGCAGCTTTACTAGCGGGGGGGGCGTCACAGATACGCAGTATTTT	CASSFTSGGGVTDTQYF
.	TRBV6-1	.	TRBJ1-1	TGTGCCAGCAGTGAAATAGCTTACGGATGGAACACTGAAGCTTTCTTT	CASSEIAYGWNTEAFF
.	TRBV7-2	many	TRBJ1-6	TGTGCCAGCACCCCAGGAACAGGCTTTGATTCACCCCTCCACTTT	CASTPGTGFDSPLHF
TRBD1	TRBV7-8	many	TRBJ1-6	TGTGCCAGCAGCTTAGAGGGGGCGTGGGGACCCCTCCACTTT	CASSLEGAWGPLHF
.	TRBV12-3/TRBV12-4	few	TRBJ2-1	TGTGCCAGCACCTCGATAGGAGGGACAACCGTACGCTACAATGAGCAGTTCTTC	CASTSIGGTTVRYNEQFF
.	TRBV12-3/TRBV12-4	.	TRBJ2-7	TGTGCCAGCAGACAAGGGGTTACTGACGAGCAGTACTTC	CASRQGVTDEQYF
.	TRBV7-9	many	TRBJ2-2	TGTGCCAGCAGCCTTCCGAACACCGGGGAGCTGTTTTTT	CASSLPNTGELFF
.	TRBV4-1	many	TRBJ1-1	TGCGCCAGCAGCCCTGATCCCCCAGGGATGGGGACTGAAGCTTTCTTT	CASSPDPPGMGTEAFF
.	TRBV30	few	TRBJ2-5	TGTGCCTGGAGTGTCGAGCAGCAGACCCAGTACTTC	CAWSVEQQTQYF
TRBD1	TRBV29-1	few	TRBJ1-2	TGCAGCGTTGGACAGGGGTCTAACTATGGCTACACCTTC	CSVGQGSNYGYTF